What follows describes a single T cell receptor (beta chain). What it binds is not known. Both 60 Vbeta primers and 13 Jbeta primers went into the PCR. Measured with immunoSEQ multiplex PCR; TCRdb has only the in-frame clones, and not every one. The sample shows some 150,000 clones, approximately 80% of them seen only once. This entry belongs to a study of cytomegalovirus exposure and HLA in healthy donors. Study-wide findings and caveats: Immune exposure was documented only through CMV serostatus. Several of the most significant clusters appeared, in a later analysis, to be linked to common viral pathogens.

The V gene's germline CDR1 is LNHNV and CDR2 YYDKDF (reference sequence). CDR3 length: 24 residues. Trimming took 2 bases from V and 1 from J; bases not matched to a gene: 25. This clonotype was obtained from a woman between 18 and 29 years old in good health and CMV-seronegative. This chain joins TRBV15 and TRBJ2-5; 13 bases align to TRBD2. Sequencing was performed on PBMCs. The CDR3 protein is CATSRPYPSKGLAGALEAQETQYF. DNA of the CDR3: TGTGCCACCAGCAGACCTTACCCTTCCAAAGGACTAGCGGGAGCCCTAGAGGCCCAAGAGACCCAGTACTTC.